The rows below give T cell receptor beta chains drawn from one sample of a study of shared clonotypes between healthy human individuals. Assay: immunoSEQ multiplex PCR; the TCRdb copy retains only in-frame clones and omits some. The sample has about 1 million clones, about 70% seen once. The sequenced material came from memory CD4+ T cells sorted from blood. The source is a man younger than 35 in good health. Both conserved end residues are part of each CDR3. Each record gives: J gene, clone size, V gene, D gene, CDR3 protein, CDR3 DNA. The D gene is left open where the match is weak. Clone size is given for some rows only: seen once, a few or many times, or a class if the clone is expanded.

j_gene: TRBJ1-2; abundance: -; v_gene: TRBV7-2; d_gene: -; CDR3aa: CASSLAGQGYGYTF; CDR3nt: TGTGCCAGCAGCTTAGCGGGGCAGGGATATGGCTACACCTTC
j_gene: TRBJ2-7; abundance: many; v_gene: TRBV6-1; d_gene: -; CDR3aa: CASSEQGGNYEQYF; CDR3nt: TGTGCCAGCAGTGAACAGGGGGGGAACTACGAGCAGTACTTC
j_gene: TRBJ2-3; abundance: -; v_gene: TRBV25-1; d_gene: -; CDR3aa: CASGEPGTDTQYF; CDR3nt: TGTGCCAGTGGGGAGCCGGGCACAGATACGCAGTATTTT
j_gene: TRBJ2-2; abundance: -; v_gene: TRBV19; d_gene: TRBD1; CDR3aa: CASRHNRGGNTGELFF; CDR3nt: TGTGCCAGTAGGCACAACAGGGGCGGGAACACCGGGGAGCTGTTTTTT
j_gene: TRBJ2-2; abundance: -; v_gene: TRBV5-1; d_gene: -; CDR3aa: CASSSRGNTGELFF; CDR3nt: TGCGCCAGCAGCTCACGGGGGAACACCGGGGAGCTGTTTTTT
j_gene: TRBJ1-1; abundance: -; v_gene: TRBV11-2; d_gene: -; CDR3aa: CASSSGSVLNTEAFF; CDR3nt: TGTGCCAGCAGCTCCGGGTCGGTCCTGAACACTGAAGCTTTCTTT
j_gene: TRBJ1-6; abundance: -; v_gene: TRBV6-1; d_gene: -; CDR3aa: CASILRGKSNSPLHF; CDR3nt: TGTGCCAGCATCTTACGGGGGAAGTCCAATTCACCCCTCCACTTT
j_gene: TRBJ2-5; abundance: once; v_gene: TRBV28; d_gene: -; CDR3aa: CASSLAGAETQYF; CDR3nt: TGTGCCAGCAGTTTAGCGGGGGCAGAGACCCAGTACTTC
j_gene: TRBJ1-4; abundance: once; v_gene: TRBV19; d_gene: -; CDR3aa: CASSMNRLSDLGEKLFF; CDR3nt: TGTGCCAGTAGTATGAACAGGCTCTCCGACCTCGGCGAAAAACTGTTTTTT
j_gene: TRBJ2-3; abundance: -; v_gene: TRBV7-9; d_gene: TRBD2; CDR3aa: CASSSQLAGGTDTQYF; CDR3nt: TGTGCCAGCAGCTCCCAACTAGCGGGAGGTACAGATACGCAGTATTTT
j_gene: TRBJ2-3; abundance: -; v_gene: TRBV5-5; d_gene: TRBD2; CDR3aa: CASSPPGGTSTDTQYF; CDR3nt: TGTGCCAGCAGCCCGCCGGGGGGGACTAGCACAGATACGCAGTATTTT
j_gene: TRBJ1-4; abundance: -; v_gene: TRBV19; d_gene: -; CDR3aa: CASSVQEKLFF; CDR3nt: TGTGCCAGTAGTGTACAAGAAAAACTGTTTTTT
j_gene: TRBJ2-2; abundance: -; v_gene: TRBV4-1; d_gene: TRBD1; CDR3aa: CASSQVHRGAAGELFF; CDR3nt: TGCGCCAGCAGCCAAGTTCACAGGGGAGCGGCCGGGGAGCTGTTTTTT
j_gene: TRBJ1-5; abundance: once; v_gene: TRBV21-1; d_gene: -; CDR3aa: CASSKIRRDRGIVNQPQHF; CDR3nt: TGTGCCAGCAGCAAAATACGCCGCGACAGGGGGATTGTCAATCAGCCCCAGCATTTT
j_gene: TRBJ2-3; abundance: -; v_gene: TRBV7-8; d_gene: -; CDR3aa: CASSLAEGTISTDTQYF; CDR3nt: TGTGCCAGCAGCTTGGCAGAGGGCACCATTAGCACAGATACGCAGTATTTT
j_gene: TRBJ2-2; abundance: -; v_gene: TRBV30; d_gene: -; CDR3aa: CAWSVGGSLGGELFF; CDR3nt: TGTGCCTGGAGTGTAGGAGGGAGTTTAGGCGGGGAGCTGTTTTTT
j_gene: TRBJ1-6; abundance: once; v_gene: TRBV6-5; d_gene: -; CDR3aa: CASRSPGDSPLHF; CDR3nt: TGTGCCAGCAGGAGCCCGGGTGATTCACCCCTCCACTTT
j_gene: TRBJ1-4; abundance: -; v_gene: TRBV2; d_gene: -; CDR3aa: CASSVGGANEKLFF; CDR3nt: TGTGCCAGCAGTGTTGGAGGGGCTAATGAAAAACTGTTTTTT
j_gene: TRBJ2-3; abundance: once; v_gene: TRBV7-2; d_gene: -; CDR3aa: CASGDTQYF; CDR3nt: TGTGCCAGCGGGGATACGCAGTATTTT
j_gene: TRBJ1-1; abundance: -; v_gene: TRBV10-3; d_gene: -; CDR3aa: CAISEFVGTEAFF; CDR3nt: TGTGCCATCAGTGAGTTTGTGGGGACTGAAGCTTTCTTT
j_gene: TRBJ2-2; abundance: -; v_gene: TRBV5-1; d_gene: -; CDR3aa: CASSRLATGTGELFF; CDR3nt: TGCGCCAGCAGCCGCCTAGCGACGGGGACCGGGGAGCTGTTTTTT
j_gene: TRBJ2-2; abundance: -; v_gene: TRBV7-2; d_gene: -; CDR3aa: CASSSPALSGELFF; CDR3nt: TGTGCCAGCAGCTCCCCGGCTTTATCCGGGGAGCTGTTTTTT
j_gene: TRBJ2-4; abundance: -; v_gene: TRBV19; d_gene: TRBD2; CDR3aa: CASSRSGRAGRWKNIQYF; CDR3nt: TGTGCCAGTAGTCGTAGCGGGAGGGCCGGACGATGGAAAAACATTCAGTACTTC
j_gene: TRBJ2-1; abundance: -; v_gene: TRBV5-1; d_gene: TRBD2; CDR3aa: CASSFGLAGSLGSYNEQFF; CDR3nt: TGCGCCAGCAGCTTTGGGCTAGCGGGATCCCTAGGGTCCTACAATGAGCAGTTCTTC
j_gene: TRBJ1-3; abundance: -; v_gene: TRBV19; d_gene: -; CDR3aa: CASSMIVGSGNTIYF; CDR3nt: TGTGCCAGTAGTATGATTGTCGGCTCTGGAAACACCATATATTTT
j_gene: TRBJ1-2; abundance: -; v_gene: TRBV19; d_gene: TRBD1; CDR3aa: CASSTRQGNYGYTF; CDR3nt: TGTGCCAGTAGTACCAGACAGGGTAACTATGGCTACACCTTC
j_gene: TRBJ2-7; abundance: -; v_gene: TRBV6-5; d_gene: TRBD2; CDR3aa: CASRKQAGPYEQYF; CDR3nt: TGTGCCAGCAGGAAGCAAGCGGGACCATACGAGCAGTACTTC
j_gene: TRBJ1-3; abundance: -; v_gene: TRBV11-2; d_gene: -; CDR3aa: CASSLGSSGNTIYF; CDR3nt: TGTGCCAGCAGCTTAGGCAGCTCTGGAAACACCATATATTTT
j_gene: TRBJ2-5; abundance: -; v_gene: TRBV12-5; d_gene: -; CDR3aa: CASGLVRGVSQETQYF; CDR3nt: TGTGCTAGTGGTTTGGTACGTGGGGTTAGCCAAGAGACCCAGTACTTC